The 30 T cell receptor beta chains listed next were all sequenced from one sample in a study of CD8+CD57+ T cells in acquired aplastic anemia. Genomic DNA served as template for TCR beta VDJ and CDR3 profiling. TCRdb re-called the reads through MiXCR, storing one row per CDR3 protein. The sample comprises 150,000 to 200,000 distinct CDR3 sequences, less than 60% of which are singletons, and more than 1.5% rests with the top ten. The authors sequenced patients whose flow cytometry had shown CD8+CD57+ cell expansion. Sequences were obtained from sorted CD4+, CD8+, or CD8+CD57+ T cells (not recorded which) from PBMCs. The receptors stem from a human donor with aplastic anemia.

The chain couples TRBV19 to TRBJ2-7, with 7 bases matching TRBD1. The CDR3 is 14 residues long. V was clipped by 5 bases and J by 6 bases; unmatched bases: 10. CDR1 LNHDA and CDR2 SQIVND come from the germline V gene (reference sequence). CDR3 nucleotide sequence: TGTGCCAGTAGTGCGGCCAGGGGGAACACCGAGCAGTACTTC. Residues: CASSAARGNTEQYF.

In its sample, this clonotype was seen a few times. A much more abundant neighbour one base away suggests this may be a read error. The CDR3 end shows no conserved phenylalanine or tryptophan, and so a read error is likely. The chain employs TRBV20-1 and TRBJ2-7, with 9 nucleotides matching TRBD1. Trimming took 5 bases from V and 3 from J; bases not matched to a gene: 8. CDR1 and CDR2 (germline): DFQATT, SNEGSKA (reference sequence). There are 14 residues in the CDR3. The CDR3, as DNA: TGCAGTGCTCTTACCGGGACAGGGATCTACGAGCAGTACTCC. Residues: CSALTGTGIYEQYS.

This clonotype was found many times. The rearrangement joins TRBV29-1 to TRBJ1-2, with TRBD1 matching 9 bases. V was pared by 2 bases and J by 8 bases, with 6 bases of the junction left unmatched. The CDR3 is 13 amino acids. Germline CDR1 SQVTM, CDR2 ANQGSEA. The DNA for the CDR3 is TGCAGCGTTGAAAAGACAGGGGGGAACGGCTACACCTTC. Protein sequence: CSVEKTGGNGYTF.

In its sample, this clonotype was seen a few times. The chain couples TRBV15 to TRBJ1-1; TRBD1 might be the D (6 bases). The CDR3 has 12 residues. Between the trimmed V and J ends, which lost 0 bases and 8 bases, there was a span of 7 bases. Germline-derived CDR1 and CDR2 are LNHNV and YYDKDF (reference sequence). The chain's CDR3 is CATSREDREAFF. In DNA form, the CDR3 reads TGTGCCACCAGCAGAGAGGACAGAGAAGCTTTCTTT.

On this clonotype itself: A much larger clonotype is one base distant, so this may be a read error. J is TRBJ1-2 and V is TRBV12-3 or TRBV12-4; D perhaps matches TRBD1 (5 bases). CDR3 size: 13 residues. The germline V and J ends were trimmed by 8 bases and 1 base, with 11 bases remaining between them. In DNA, the CDR3 is TGTGCCAGCGCTGGGGCGTATAACTATGGCTACACCTTC. Protein product: CASAGAYNYGYTF.

This clonotype has at least ten counts. The chain is built from TRBV6-1 and TRBJ1-2; 7 positions match TRBD1. J gave up 0 bases and V 11 bases, and 9 bases lay outside the gene matches. Germline CDR1 reads MNHNS; CDR2 reads SASEGT. This CDR3 has 14 residues. CDR3 residues: CACQSGGTNYGYTF. The CDR3 nucleotides read TGTGCCTGCCAGTCAGGGGGGACTAACTATGGCTACACCTTC.

This clonotype was counted at least ten times. The V and J genes are TRBV9 and TRBJ2-6; the match to TRBD1 covers 9 bases. The CDR3 loop spans 15 amino acids. With V trimmed by 9 bases and J by 0 bases, 4 bases remained unmatched. Germline-derived CDR1 and CDR2 are SGDLS and YYNGEE. The CDR3 DNA reads TGTGCCACCGACAGGGGGGACTCTGGGGCCAACGTCCTGACTTTC. Its translation is CATDRGDSGANVLTF. Looking up the rest from reference TRBV9 and TRBJ2-6 gives the full variable domain: DSGVTQTPKHLITATGQRVTLRCSPRSGDLSVYWYQQSLDQGLQFLIQYYNGEERAKGNILERFSAQQFPDLHSELNLSSLELGDSALYFCATDRGDSGANVLTFGAGSRLTVL.

The table lists this clonotype with many counts. The CDR3 DNA is TGTGCCAGCAGCCAAGATAGAGCGGGCTACGACGACTACAATGAGCAGTTCTTC. This encodes CASSQDRAGYDDYNEQFF. The chain links TRBV14 to TRBJ2-1, with D possibly TRBD2 on 6 matching bases. V lost 0 bases, J lost 3 bases, and 18 bases lay in between. Germline CDR1 SGHDN, CDR2 FVKESK. CDR3 length equals 18 residues.

Comment on this clonotype: Compared with germline, one end of the junction differs, possibly owing to a read error. The V gene is TRBV7-6, the J gene TRBJ2-1; TRBD2 is a possible D gene (5 bases). The germline gives CDR1 SGHVS, CDR2 FNYEAQ. CDR3 length: 17 amino acids. CDR3 region: CASGLGGGELDYNQQFF. CDR3 coding DNA: TGTGCCAGCGGCTTAGGCGGCGGCGAACTCGACTACAATCAGCAGTTCTTC.

This clonotype was detected only a few times. V is TRBV10-3 and J is TRBJ1-1; no clear D gene. Germline loops: CDR1 ENHRY, CDR2 SYGVKD. Trimming pared 0 bases from V and 0 bases from J, leaving 8 bases between. The CDR3 has 15 amino acids. The CDR3 here is CAISESNGMNTEAFF. The DNA for the CDR3 is TGTGCCATCAGTGAGTCCAATGGGATGAACACTGAAGCTTTCTTT.

J is TRBJ2-1 and V is TRBV25-1; the D gene is possibly TRBD2 (6 bases). Trimming took 4 bases from V and 5 from J, leaving 12 bases between them. The germline gives CDR1 MGHDK, CDR2 SYGVNS. The length of the CDR3 is 14 residues. CDR3 region: CASSGRTIHNEQFF. The CDR3 DNA is TGTGCCAGCAGTGGAAGGACTATCCACAATGAGCAGTTCTTC.

The chain is built from TRBV9 and TRBJ2-3, with D perhaps assigned TRBD1 or TRBD2 (5 bases each). CDR3 length: 12 amino acids. Germline CDR1 and CDR2: SGDLS and YYNGEE. Trimming shortened V by 3 bases and J by 5 bases, and 7 bases separated the two germline ends. The CDR3 DNA reads as TGTGCCAGCAGCGGGGGGATAGATACGCAGTATTTT. Protein: CASSGGIDTQYF.

This chain connects TRBV20-1 to TRBJ1-1; TRBD1 is a possible D gene (6 bases). The V end was cut by 3 bases, the J end by 2 bases, with 13 bases between. The CDR3 is 14 amino acids. Germline CDR1 and CDR2: DFQATT and SNEGSKA (reference sequence). CDR3 amino acids: CSASSSGHNTEAFF. CDR3 in DNA: TGCAGTGCTAGTTCTTCGGGACATAACACTGAAGCTTTCTTT.

V gene TRBV20-1 combines with J gene TRBJ2-7; no reliable D call. The CDR3 covers 10 residues. The V gene lost 5 bases and the J gene lost 6 bases, with 8 bases spanning the gap. Germline CDR1 reads DFQATT; CDR2 reads SNEGSKA (reference sequence). The DNA of the CDR3 is TGCAGTGCTGCCGTCTCCGAGCAGTACTTC. As protein: CSAAVSEQYF.

This clonotype was recorded at least ten times. The rearrangement links TRBV6-1 to TRBJ1-2, with 9 bases lining up with TRBD1. This CDR3 is built from 15 residues. V lost 4 bases and J lost 3; bases outside the gene matches: 6. The V gene's germline CDR1 is MNHNS and CDR2 SASEGT. The CDR3 DNA reads TGTGCCAGCAGTGGAGGACAGGGGATATACTATGGCTACACCTTC. Amino acid sequence: CASSGGQGIYYGYTF.

CDR3 nucleotide sequence: TGTGCCAGCAGTGGAACAGGGAACAATGAGCAGTTCTTC. This sequence encodes CASSGTGNNEQFF. The genes are TRBV2 and TRBJ2-1; TRBD1 is a possible D gene (6 bases). The CDR3 totals 13 residues. Germline CDR1 is SNHLY and CDR2 is FYNNEI. V lost 4 bases, J lost 5 bases, and 9 bases lay in between.

This clonotype was detected ten times or more. This chain joins TRBV5-1 and TRBJ2-2; 8 nucleotides align to TRBD1. The germline gives CDR1 SGHRS, CDR2 YFSETQ. The CDR3 runs 14 residues. V lost 4 bases and J lost 7; bases outside the gene matches: 6. CDR3 nucleotide sequence: TGCGCCAGCAGCAAGGACAGGGAGAACGGGGAGCTGTTTTTT. It translates to CASSKDRENGELFF. Supplemented by reference TRBV5-1 and TRBJ2-2, the full variable domain reads KAGVTQTPRYLIKTRGQQVTLSCSPISGHRSVSWYQQTPGQGLQFLFEYFSETQRNKGNFPGRFSGRQFSNSRSEMNVSTLELGDSALYLCASSKDRENGELFFGEGSRLTVL.

This chain links TRBV25-1 with TRBJ2-1; 8 bases fit TRBD2. V shed 1 base and J 3 bases; nucleotides not matched to a gene: 5. Germline CDR1 reads MGHDK; CDR2 reads SYGVNS. This CDR3 has 16 residues. DNA for the CDR3: TGTGCCAGCAGTGAATGGGATAGCGGGAACTACAATGAGCAGTTCTTC. Residues: CASSEWDSGNYNEQFF.

This clonotype has only one observation. The V call is TRBV5-8, the J call TRBJ2-5; the match to TRBD1 covers 9 bases. Germline V lookup: CDR1 SGHTS, CDR2 YDEGEE. The CDR3 contains 15 residues. The trim removed 4 bases at V and 5 bases at J, leaving 9 bases unmatched. Here the CDR3 reads CASSARTGGAETQYF. In DNA form, the CDR3 reads TGTGCCAGCAGCGCGCGCACAGGGGGCGCGGAGACCCAGTACTTC.

This clonotype was counted at least ten times. The genes are TRBV5-6 and TRBJ2-1; unclear D gene. This CDR3 region has 16 residues. Trimming shortened V by 4 bases and J by 0 bases, and 14 bases separated the two germline ends. Germline V lookup: CDR1 SGHDT, CDR2 YYEEEE. The CDR3 DNA is TGTGCCAGCAGCGTGTACCGGGCCAACTCCTACAATGAGCAGTTCTTC. It specifies CASSVYRANSYNEQFF.

This clonotype was observed at least ten times. The V call is TRBV5-1, the J call TRBJ1-2, with TRBD1 identical over 8 bases. The CDR3 runs to 13 residues. Germline lookup yields CDR1 SGHRS and CDR2 YFSETQ. With 3 bases clipped from V and 7 bases from J, the junction kept 5 bases outside the gene matches. The CDR3 protein is CASSYGQGSGYTF. The CDR3, as DNA: TGCGCCAGCAGCTACGGACAGGGTAGTGGCTACACCTTC.

The chain employs TRBV15 and TRBJ2-7; no clear D. V gave up 3 bases and J gave up 7 bases, with 13 bases separating them. CDR1 is LNHNV and CDR2 is YYDKDF in the germline V gene (reference sequence). The length of the CDR3 is 13 residues. The CDR3 DNA sequence: TGTGCCACCAGCAGCCGCAATTCCAAGGAGCAGTACTTC. The encoded protein is CATSSRNSKEQYF.

The chain recombines TRBV29-1 with TRBJ1-3; 8 nucleotides agree with TRBD1. V lost 4 bases, J lost 4 bases, and 6 bases stayed unmatched. CDR3 length equals 14 residues. CDR1 is SQVTM and CDR2 is ANQGSEA in the germline V gene. The CDR3 is CSVAQGASGNTIYF. In DNA, the CDR3 is TGCAGCGTTGCGCAGGGGGCTTCGGGAAACACCATATATTTT. The entire variable domain, with the rest obtained from reference TRBV29-1 and TRBJ1-3, is as follows: SAVISQKPSRDICQRGTSLTIQCQVDSQVTMMFWYRQQPGQSLTLIATANQGSEATYESGFVIDKFPISRPNLTFSTLTVSNMSPEDSSIYLCSVAQGASGNTIYFGEGSWLTVV.

This sequence joins TRBV2 and TRBJ1-5; D gene uncertain. V lost 7 bases and J lost 7, with 14 bases in between. The length of the CDR3 is 13 residues. Germline CDR1 reads SNHLY; CDR2 reads FYNNEI. This chain's CDR3 is CASNNRLGQPQHF. CDR3 coding DNA: TGTGCCAGCAATAATAGGTTAGGACAGCCCCAGCATTTT.

This clonotype came up many times. The V gene is TRBV6-1, the J gene TRBJ1-6, with D maybe TRBD1 (5 bases). Germline V gene data show CDR1 as MNHNS and CDR2 as SASEGT. The CDR3 has 14 residues. The V end lost 1 base, the J end lost 8 bases, and 9 bases lay between the germline ends. The CDR3 sequence is CASSEGGFDSPLHF. In DNA form, the CDR3 reads TGTGCCAGCAGTGAAGGGGGGTTTGATTCACCCCTCCACTTT.

This clonotype was counted many times. J is TRBJ1-1 and V is TRBV5-1; 10 bases line up with TRBD1. The germline gives CDR1 SGHRS, CDR2 YFSETQ. This CDR3 spans 13 amino acids. Unmatched junction bases numbered 9, after V lost 2 bases and J lost 14 bases. The CDR3 bases are TGCGCCAGCAGCTTAAACCCGGGACAGGGGCTCTTCTTT. It translates to CASSLNPGQGLFF. Together with reference TRBV5-1 and TRBJ1-1, the CDR3 gives the full variable domain: KAGVTQTPRYLIKTRGQQVTLSCSPISGHRSVSWYQQTPGQGLQFLFEYFSETQRNKGNFPGRFSGRQFSNSRSEMNVSTLELGDSALYLCASSLNPGQGLFFGQGTRLTVV.

CDR3: CASSHRLRSSYNEQFF. The CDR3 DNA reads TGTGCCAGCAGTCACCGACTAAGGAGCTCCTACAATGAGCAGTTCTTC. The V and J genes are TRBV12-3 or TRBV12-4 and TRBJ2-1; possible D gene TRBD2, 5 bases. The CDR3 covers 16 residues. The V end lost 5 bases, the J end lost 0 bases, and 14 bases lay between the germline ends.

This clonotype was counted ten times or more. This chain joins TRBV2 and TRBJ2-7; D is uncertain. The germline CDR1 and CDR2 sequences are SNHLY and FYNNEI. This CDR3 is 14 amino acids long. V gave up 2 bases and J gave up 2 bases, with 10 bases separating them. The CDR3: CASSELAPPYEQYF. CDR3 in DNA: TGTGCCAGCAGTGAACTGGCACCACCCTACGAGCAGTACTTC. Full variable domain (remainder filled in from reference TRBV2 and TRBJ2-7): EPEVTQTPSHQVTQMGQEVILRCVPISNHLYFYWYRQILGQKVEFLVSFYNNEISEKSEIFDDQFSVERPDGSNFTLKIRSTKLEDSAMYFCASSELAPPYEQYFGPGTRLTVT.

The gene calls are TRBV29-1 and TRBJ2-1; 12 bases match TRBD2. With V trimmed by 4 bases and J by 5 bases, 9 bases remained unmatched. Germline V gives CDR1 SQVTM, CDR2 ANQGSEA. The CDR3 spans 16 residues. The CDR3 loop reads CSVGRLAGETHNEQFF. In DNA form, the CDR3 reads TGCAGCGTTGGAAGACTAGCGGGAGAGACACACAATGAGCAGTTCTTC.

This chain joins TRBV19 and TRBJ2-1, with a possible D match to TRBD1 (6 bases). The germline V gene has CDR1 LNHDA and CDR2 SQIVND (reference sequence). The CDR3 is made up of 14 amino acids. The ends were cut back, 5 bases at V and 5 bases at J, with 13 bases in the middle. The CDR3 reads CASSFAGTNNEQFF. The CDR3 DNA is TGTGCCAGTAGTTTCGCCGGGACAAACAATGAGCAGTTCTTC.